What follows describes a single T cell receptor (beta chain). Its target is unknown. This sample was included in a study of cytomegalovirus exposure and HLA in healthy donors. These donors, healthy bone marrow donors, were studied. With V trimmed by 9 bases and J by 5 bases, 6 bases remained unmatched. Germline V gives CDR1 ENHRY, CDR2 SYGVKD. The CDR3 extends over 13 amino acids. The primer mix had 60 Vbeta and 13 Jbeta primers. Profiling relied on immunoSEQ multiplex PCR, and the TCRdb table lists in-frame clones only, not all of them. Among 100,000 to 150,000 clones listed, 83% were seen once. Study outcomes and limitations: It was about 150 TCR beta chains that were listed as cytomegalovirus-associated.

The TCR was taken from a woman aged 40 to 50 in good health and CMV-seropositive. Source material: PBMCs. This rearrangement joins TRBV10-3 to TRBJ2-3, with 9 bases that match TRBD2. CDR3 sequence reads: CAITAGGRDTQYF. The CDR3 coding sequence is TGTGCCATAACAGCGGGAGGTAGAGATACGCAGTATTTT.